This entry lists 26 T cell receptor beta chains sequenced from one sample in a study of T cell repertoires in cytomegalovirus infection. TCRdb re-called the reads through MiXCR, storing one row per CDR3 protein. The table records approximately 250,000 distinct CDR3 sequences, 9% to 15% of them present only once. Sequencing was carried out using PBMCs. The source is a human donor in good health (CMV status not recorded). Some clones in this sample may be carry-over from other donors' samples.

Comments on this clonotype: Germline and junction disagree at one end, which may indicate a read error. The rearrangement joins TRBV6-5 to TRBJ2-4; 8 bases are shared with TRBD2. The CDR3 spans 16 residues. Germline CDR1 reads MNHEY; CDR2 reads SVGAGI. DNA for the CDR3: TGTGCCAGCACAGCGGGAGCCTACCTAGCCAAAAGCATTCAGTACTTC. Encoded protein: CASTAGAYLAKSIQYF.

This clonotype was picked up many times. This chain joins TRBV14 and TRBJ2-5; D might be TRBD1 (6 bases). The CDR3 consists of 19 residues. V lost 0 bases to trimming and J lost 5 bases, with 25 bases between them. The germline gives CDR1 SGHDN, CDR2 FVKESK. In DNA, the CDR3 is TGTGCCAGCAGCCAAGAGGGGCCGGGACAACCACCCCAGGGGGAGACCCAGTACTTC. Its protein product is CASSQEGPGQPPQGETQYF.

This clonotype showed up many times. The V call is TRBV7-2, the J call TRBJ1-2; D is unclear. V dropped 2 bases and J dropped 0 bases, with 13 bases sitting between them. Germline CDR1 SGHTA, CDR2 FQGNSA. The CDR3 covers 16 residues. CDR3 protein: CASSLSPARANYGYTF. The DNA of the CDR3 is TGTGCCAGCAGCTTAAGCCCAGCGCGAGCTAACTATGGCTACACCTTC.

This chain uses TRBV28 with TRBJ1-1; 7 bases are shared with TRBD1. There are 12 residues in the CDR3. The V segment lost 11 bases and the J segment 2 bases; nucleotides outside the gene matches: 5. Looked up from germline, CDR1 is MDHEN and CDR2 is SYDVKM. The DNA of the CDR3 is TGTGCCGGGTGGGACAGAAACACTGAAGCTTTCTTT. Translation: CAGWDRNTEAFF.

The chain is built from TRBV5-6 and TRBJ2-4, with 9 nucleotides matching TRBD1. Losses at the gene ends were 3 bases for V and 9 bases for J; bases not matched to a gene: 10. This CDR3 has 15 amino acids. Germline V gene sequence: CDR1 SGHDT, CDR2 YYEEEE. The CDR3 DNA reads TGTGCCAGCAGCTCACCGGGACAGGGTGATCCCATTCAGTACTTC. It is translated as CASSSPGQGDPIQYF. Full variable domain (outside the CDR3, taken from reference TRBV5-6 and TRBJ2-4): DAGVTQSPTHLIKTRGQQVTLRCSPKSGHDTVSWYQQALGQGPQFIFQYYEEEERQRGNFPDRFSGHQFPNYSSELNVNALLLGDSALYLCASSSPGQGDPIQYFGAGTRLSVL.

The V call is TRBV5-6, the J call TRBJ1-1; possible D gene TRBD1, 5 bases. The CDR3 is 13 residues long. Germline assignment: CDR1 SGHDT and CDR2 YYEEEE. V was cut by 5 bases and J by 1 base, with 9 bases left in between. CDR3: CASRPGGNTEAFF. CDR3 nucleotides: TGTGCCAGCAGGCCGGGGGGGAACACTGAAGCTTTCTTT.

The chain combines TRBV10-3 with TRBJ1-6; 8 bases align to TRBD1. This CDR3 comprises 14 residues. With V trimmed by 3 bases and J by 10 bases, 5 bases remained unmatched. CDR1 is ENHRY and CDR2 is SYGVKD in the germline V gene. This chain's CDR3 is CAISDNRGGSPLHF. CDR3 nucleotide sequence: TGTGCCATCAGTGATAACAGGGGGGGGTCACCCCTCCACTTT.

J is TRBJ1-1 and V is TRBV5-1; D gene ambiguous. Germline V gives CDR1 SGHRS, CDR2 YFSETQ. Trimming removed 6 bases at V and 1 base at J, with 10 bases between. CDR3 length: 13 residues. The CDR3 sequence is CASTRESNTEAFF. The CDR3 nucleotides are TGCGCCAGCACGCGGGAATCGAACACTGAAGCTTTCTTT.

For this clonotype: Because it lacks the conserved phenylalanine or tryptophan at the end, this CDR3 is likely a read error. V and J are TRBV7-2 and TRBJ2-1, with TRBD2 identical over 14 bases. Trimming cost V 5 bases and J 4 bases; bases outside gene matches: 4. The CDR3 is made up of 16 amino acids. Germline assignment: CDR1 SGHTA and CDR2 FQGNSA. The DNA of the CDR3 is TGTGCCAGCAGCCGGACTAGCGGGAGGACGTACAATGAGCAGTTCTTA. Translating gives CASSRTSGRTYNEQFL.

The chain has TRBV3-1 and TRBJ2-1; TRBD1 is a possible D gene (6 bases). The germline gives CDR1 LGHDT, CDR2 YNNKEL (reference sequence). The CDR3 contains 15 residues. Trimming took 4 bases from V and 6 from J, leaving 16 bases between them. For the CDR3, the DNA is TGTGCCAGCAGCCGTGGGACAATCGCGACCAATGAGCAGTTCTTC. This translates into CASSRGTIATNEQFF.

This clonotype appeared many times. The rearrangement links TRBV6-2 or TRBV6-3 to TRBJ1-1; D ambiguous. Germline CDR1 is MNHEY and CDR2 is SVGEGT. Trimming shortened V by 2 bases and J by 5 bases, and 15 bases separated the two germline ends. The CDR3 is made up of 15 amino acids. The CDR3 nucleotides read TGTGCCAGCAGTTACACCGAGAACCTAGGAACTGAAGCTTTCTTT. As protein: CASSYTENLGTEAFF.

This clonotype showed up many times. The rearrangement joins TRBV7-2 to TRBJ2-3, with 10 bases fitting TRBD2. Germline CDR1 reads SGHTA; CDR2 reads FQGNSA. The CDR3 runs to 15 residues. Losses at the gene ends were 6 bases for V and 3 bases for J; bases not matched to a gene: 6. The chain's CDR3 is CASSIAGGFTDTQYF. The CDR3 nucleotides are TGTGCCAGCAGTATAGCGGGGGGTTTTACAGATACGCAGTATTTT.

DNA of the CDR3: TGTGCCAGCAGCCCCGGTAGCGGGACAGGGGATCGAGGCTACACCTTC. This encodes CASSPGSGTGDRGYTF. This chain connects TRBV5-5 to TRBJ1-2; TRBD1 agrees at 10 bases. Germline V gene lookup returns CDR1 SGHKS and CDR2 YYEKEE (reference sequence). Trimming cost V 4 bases and J 8 bases; bases outside gene matches: 14. The CDR3 sequence is 16 residues long.

V usage is TRBV2 and J usage is TRBJ1-4; no clear D gene. Trimming cost V 5 bases and J 3 bases, with 7 bases left between them. CDR3 size: 13 residues. CDR1 is SNHLY, CDR2 FYNNEI, per germline. CDR3 sequence: CASSQNANEKLFF. The CDR3, as DNA: TGTGCCAGCAGTCAGAATGCTAATGAAAAACTGTTTTTT. Filled out from reference TRBV2 and TRBJ1-4, the complete variable domain reads EPEVTQTPSHQVTQMGQEVILRCVPISNHLYFYWYRQILGQKVEFLVSFYNNEISEKSEIFDDQFSVERPDGSNFTLKIRSTKLEDSAMYFCASSQNANEKLFFGSGTQLSVL.

In its sample, this clonotype was seen a few times. The chain carries TRBV5-4 and TRBJ1-1; D is possibly TRBD1 (5 bases). Trimming pared 4 bases from V and 0 bases from J, leaving 22 bases between. Germline V gene sequence: CDR1 SGHNT, CDR2 YYREEE (reference sequence). CDR3 length equals 18 residues. Here the CDR3 reads CASSQRGTAVSMNTEAFF. The CDR3 nucleotides are TGTGCCAGCAGCCAACGAGGGACGGCAGTATCCATGAACACTGAAGCTTTCTTT.

The V and J genes are TRBV12-3 or TRBV12-4 and TRBJ1-2; D might be TRBD1 (5 bases). V lost 5 bases and J 6 bases, leaving 13 bases between the germline ends. The CDR3 runs 13 residues. CDR3 nucleotide sequence: TGTGCCAGCAGTCCGGGGCCCTGGGATGGCTACACCTTC. Amino acids: CASSPGPWDGYTF.

This clonotype came up a few times. This chain joins TRBV9 and TRBJ2-1; TRBD2 aligns across 7 bases. V was clipped by 4 bases and J by 2 bases; unmatched bases: 6. The CDR3 contains 15 residues. Germline values: CDR1 SGDLS, CDR2 YYNGEE. The chain's CDR3 is CASSPGRGTYNEQFF. The CDR3 DNA sequence: TGTGCCAGCAGCCCTGGGAGGGGTACCTACAATGAGCAGTTCTTC.

This clonotype was detected only a few times. V is TRBV5-1 and J is TRBJ1-3; weak D call: TRBD1 (6 bases). There are 14 residues in the CDR3. Trimming removed 4 bases at V and 8 bases at J, with 16 bases between. The V gene's germline CDR1 is SGHRS and CDR2 YFSETQ. CDR3 protein: CASSPDRYPDTIYF. The CDR3, as DNA: TGCGCCAGCAGCCCAGACAGGTATCCGGACACCATATATTTT.

The table lists this clonotype with many counts. The rearrangement links TRBV11-3 to TRBJ2-3; no definite D call. V was cut by 4 bases and J by 2 bases, with 10 bases left in between. Per germline, CDR1 SGHNT and CDR2 YENEEA. This CDR3 spans 14 amino acids. The CDR3 is CASSSLYDTDTQYF. DNA of the CDR3: TGTGCCAGCAGCTCCCTATACGACACAGATACGCAGTATTTT.

This clonotype has at least ten counts. This chain joins TRBV7-9 and TRBJ2-6, with D possibly TRBD1 on 5 matching bases. With 1 base removed from V and 0 bases from J, the gap between germline ends came to 7 bases. The CDR3 loop spans 16 amino acids. Germline values: CDR1 SEHNR, CDR2 FQNEAQ (reference sequence). CDR3 region: CASSLEGYSGANVLTF. CDR3 coding DNA: TGTGCCAGCAGCTTAGAGGGGTACTCTGGGGCCAACGTCCTGACTTTC.

This clonotype showed up many times. V and J are TRBV7-8 and TRBJ1-1, with a weak D call TRBD1 (6 bases). The CDR3 spans 15 residues. Trimming took off 1 base at V and 1 base at J, with 10 bases between the two ends. The germline gives CDR1 SGHVS, CDR2 FQNEAQ. As DNA, the CDR3 is TGTGCCAGCAGCTTAGGGACAGCGAAGAACACTGAAGCTTTCTTT. It specifies CASSLGTAKNTEAFF.

This clonotype was counted at least ten times. V usage is TRBV19 and J usage is TRBJ1-5, with a tentative D call TRBD1 (6 bases). Germline V gene data show CDR1 as LNHDA and CDR2 as SQIVND (reference sequence). CDR3 size: 13 residues. V lost 11 bases to trimming and J lost 0 bases, with 11 bases between them. For the CDR3, the DNA is TGTGCCTCCCAACAGGGTAGCAATCAGCCCCAGCATTTT. Translation: CASQQGSNQPQHF.

This clonotype was counted at least ten times. The genes are TRBV12-3 or TRBV12-4 and TRBJ2-1; 9 nucleotides agree with TRBD2. The CDR3 spans 12 residues. The junction had 0 bases not matched to a gene; V was cut back by 6 bases and J by 6 bases. In DNA form, the CDR3 reads TGTGCCAGCAGGACTAGCGGCAATGAGCAGTTCTTC. As protein: CASRTSGNEQFF.

This clonotype was found many times. The chain carries TRBV28 and TRBJ2-4; 10 bases agree with TRBD2. The CDR3 is 16 amino acids. CDR1 MDHEN and CDR2 SYDVKM come from the germline V gene. With V trimmed by 6 bases and J by 3 bases, 8 bases remained unmatched. Here the CDR3 DNA reads TGTGCCAGCAGCCCCTTGAGCGGGGGGGTCAAAAACATTCAGTACTTC. Translation gives CASSPLSGGVKNIQYF.

The V call is TRBV7-6, the J call TRBJ2-1, with D tentatively TRBD1 or TRBD2 (6 bases each). There are 14 residues in the CDR3. Trimming shortened V by 0 bases and J by 10 bases, and 13 bases separated the two germline ends. The germline V gene has CDR1 SGHVS and CDR2 FNYEAQ. CDR3 in DNA: TGTGCCAGCAGCTTAGCGTACGGGGGCTGGGAGCAGTTCTTC. Its protein is CASSLAYGGWEQFF.

This clonotype was observed at least ten times. The chain links TRBV7-9 to TRBJ1-1, with D tentatively TRBD1 (5 bases). Per germline, CDR1 SEHNR and CDR2 FQNEAQ (reference sequence). The V end was cut by 1 base, the J end by 4 bases, with 10 bases between. This CDR3 spans 14 amino acids. The CDR3 region is CASSLVGGTTEAFF. The CDR3, as DNA: TGTGCCAGCAGCTTAGTCGGGGGAACCACTGAAGCTTTCTTT.